This entry lists 13 T cell receptor beta chains sequenced from one sample in a study of cytomegalovirus exposure and HLA in healthy donors. In the PCR, 60 Vbeta and 13 Jbeta primers were used. Produced via immunoSEQ multiplex PCR; TCRdb's table is partial and in-frame only. The repertoire holds about 85,000 clones, with roughly 80% as singletons. The material sequenced was PBMCs. These receptors all come from a man aged 50-59 years in good health and CMV-seropositive.

V gene TRBV30 combines with J gene TRBJ1-2; tentatively, D is TRBD1 (5 bases). The length of the CDR3 is 13 residues. The V gene's germline CDR1 is GTSNPN and CDR2 SVGIG (reference sequence). With 4 bases removed from V and 1 base from J, the gap between germline ends came to 10 bases. CDR3 DNA: TGTGCCTGGACCAAGACAGATAACTATGGCTACACCTTC. Encoded protein: CAWTKTDNYGYTF. The full variable domain, with the rest looked up from reference TRBV30 and TRBJ1-2, is SQTIHQWPATLVQPVGSPLSLECTVEGTSNPNLYWYRQAAGRGLQLLFYSVGIGQISSEVPQNLSASRPQDRQFILSSKKLLLSDSGFYLCAWTKTDNYGYTFGSGTRLTVV.

This sequence joins TRBV19 and TRBJ2-1; D may be TRBD2 (5 bases). There are 14 residues in the CDR3. Between the trimmed V and J ends, which lost 6 bases and 5 bases, there was a span of 14 bases. Per the germline V gene, CDR1 is LNHDA and CDR2 is SQIVND (reference sequence). CDR3 sequence: CASRVSGGDNEQFF. The DNA for the CDR3 is TGTGCCAGTAGAGTAAGCGGAGGAGACAATGAGCAGTTCTTC.

The rearrangement joins TRBV5-6 to TRBJ2-7, with TRBD2 matching 8 bases. The germline V gene encodes CDR1 SGHDT and CDR2 YYEEEE. The ends lost 4 bases at V and 3 bases at J; junction bases unmatched: 9. This CDR3 spans 15 amino acids. The CDR3 loop is CASSSYGTSGYEQYF. The CDR3 coding sequence is TGTGCCAGCAGCAGCTACGGGACTAGTGGCTACGAGCAGTACTTC. The entire variable domain, with the rest obtained from reference TRBV5-6 and TRBJ2-7, is as follows: DAGVTQSPTHLIKTRGQQVTLRCSPKSGHDTVSWYQQALGQGPQFIFQYYEEEERQRGNFPDRFSGHQFPNYSSELNVNALLLGDSALYLCASSSYGTSGYEQYFGPGTRLTVT.

This chain links TRBV5-5 with TRBJ2-7, with 14 bases aligning to TRBD2. CDR3 size: 15 residues. Trimming took 0 bases from V and 4 from J; bases not matched to a gene: 0. The V gene's germline CDR1 is SGHKS and CDR2 YYEKEE (reference sequence). In DNA form, the CDR3 reads TGTGCCAGCAGCTTGGGACTAGCGGGAGGGTACGAGCAGTACTTC. Amino acid sequence: CASSLGLAGGYEQYF. The full variable domain, rest sourced from reference TRBV5-5 and TRBJ2-7, is DAGVTQSPTHLIKTRGQQVTLRCSPISGHKSVSWYQQVLGQGPQFIFQYYEKEERGRGNFPDRFSARQFPNYSSELNVNALLLGDSALYLCASSLGLAGGYEQYFGPGTRLTVT.

The chain has TRBV4-2 and TRBJ1-6; D is perhaps TRBD1 (5 bases). There are 15 residues in the CDR3. The V gene's germline CDR1 is LGHNA and CDR2 YNFKEQ. Deletions cut 4 bases from V and 9 bases from J, with 16 bases between. This chain's CDR3 is CASSLEDRGSSPLHF. In DNA, the CDR3 is TGTGCCAGCAGCCTCGAGGATAGGGGCTCTTCACCCCTCCACTTT.

This chain connects TRBV6-4 to TRBJ1-5; TRBD1 might be the D (5 bases). CDR3 size: 16 residues. With 7 bases removed from V and 5 bases from J, the gap between germline ends came to 21 bases. The germline V gene encodes CDR1 MRHNA and CDR2 SNTAGT. The chain's CDR3 is CASKRYRGCEDQPQHF. CDR3 coding DNA: TGTGCCAGCAAAAGATATAGGGGATGCGAGGATCAGCCCCAGCATTTT.

V gene TRBV6-5 combines with J gene TRBJ1-1; 7 bases are a match to TRBD1. The CDR3 is 14 amino acids. With V trimmed by 6 bases and J by 3 bases, 7 bases remained unmatched. CDR1 MNHEY and CDR2 SVGAGI come from the germline V gene. The CDR3 DNA is TGTGCCAGCAGACCCGACAGGGTAGACACTGAAGCTTTCTTT. Translation: CASRPDRVDTEAFF.

This chain links TRBV6-1 with TRBJ2-7, with D tentatively TRBD2 (5 bases). Germline V gene data show CDR1 as MNHNS and CDR2 as SASEGT. V was pared by 6 bases and J by 0 bases, with 18 bases between. The CDR3 extends over 16 amino acids. The CDR3 protein is CASREPVIGLSYEQYF. Written as DNA, the CDR3 is TGTGCCAGCAGGGAACCCGTCATCGGACTCTCCTACGAGCAGTACTTC.

The chain combines TRBV6-6 with TRBJ2-1, with 7 bases lining up with TRBD1. With V trimmed by 4 bases and J by 15 bases, 6 bases remained unmatched. From germline, CDR1 is MNHNY and CDR2 SVGAGI (reference sequence). The CDR3 is 11 amino acids. For the CDR3, the DNA is TGTGCCAGCAGTTTCAGACAGGGTCTGTTCTTC. It translates to CASSFRQGLFF.

This clone has just one count. The J gene is TRBJ1-4, the V gene TRBV2; no definite D call. CDR1 SNHLY and CDR2 FYNNEI come from the germline V gene. This CDR3 spans 14 amino acids. V was clipped by 7 bases and J by 4 bases, with 13 bases between them. CDR3 DNA: TGTGCCAGCAAAGTGCTGGGAGGTAATGAAAAACTGTTTTTT. Translation gives CASKVLGGNEKLFF.

The chain combines TRBV4-3 with TRBJ2-1; 10 bases are a match to TRBD2. CDR1 LGHNA and CDR2 YSLEER come from the germline V gene. V lost 0 bases, J lost 5 bases, and 4 bases stayed unmatched. The CDR3 covers 16 residues. This CDR3 reads CASSQDRLAGDNEQFF. CDR3 in DNA: TGCGCCAGCAGCCAAGATCGGCTAGCGGGGGACAATGAGCAGTTCTTC.

The chain recombines TRBV5-1 with TRBJ2-1; 7 bases are shared with TRBD2. The V segment lost 4 bases and the J segment 6 bases; nucleotides outside the gene matches: 10. Germline V gene sequence: CDR1 SGHRS, CDR2 YFSETQ. CDR3 length equals 15 residues. The CDR3: CASSLQSGKVNEQFF. CDR3 DNA sequence: TGCGCCAGCAGCCTCCAGAGCGGGAAGGTCAATGAGCAGTTCTTC.

The chain employs TRBV9 and TRBJ2-1, with TRBD2 as a possible D gene (6 bases). The V gene's germline CDR1 is SGDLS and CDR2 YYNGEE. The CDR3 runs to 17 residues. V lost 4 bases and J 2 bases, leaving 19 bases between the germline ends. CDR3: CASSRAGRSAAYNEQFF. In DNA form, the CDR3 reads TGTGCCAGCAGCCGGGCGGGGCGAAGCGCAGCCTACAATGAGCAGTTCTTC. Looking up the rest from reference TRBV9 and TRBJ2-1 gives the full variable domain: DSGVTQTPKHLITATGQRVTLRCSPRSGDLSVYWYQQSLDQGLQFLIQYYNGEERAKGNILERFSAQQFPDLHSELNLSSLELGDSALYFCASSRAGRSAAYNEQFFGPGTRLTVL.